Listed below are T cell receptor beta chains from one sample, sequenced in a study of blood T cell repertoires in COVID-19. Some clones are missing from TCRdb's copy, which holds only in-frame ones; the method was immunoSEQ multiplex PCR. This sample has roughly 150,000 clones, with approximately 80% found just once. Sequenced sample: PBMCs or T cells enriched from blood (not recorded which). Receptor source: a man in his forties who had recovered from COVID-19. Both conserved end residues are part of each CDR3. D genes are given only for firm matches. Where a row states a size, it is once, few, many or the class of an expanded clone; other rows omit it.

cdr3_aa	cdr3_nt	d_call	j_call	v_call	clone_size
CASSRTGAEVWTEAFF	TGTGCCAGCAGTCGGACAGGGGCGGAAGTGTGGACTGAAGCTTTCTTT	TRBD1	TRBJ1-1	TRBV2	-
CASSTGVVGNTIYF	TGTGCCAGCAGCACAGGGGTAGTTGGAAACACCATATATTTT	TRBD1	TRBJ1-3	TRBV2	-
CASITGEKLFF	TGCGCCAGCATAACTGGTGAAAAACTGTTTTTT	-	TRBJ1-4	TRBV23-1	-
CASRPRGDGELFF	TGTGCCAGCAGACCTCGGGGGGACGGGGAGCTGTTTTTT	TRBD2	TRBJ2-2	TRBV6-1	-
CASSRKGSAEGEQYF	TGTGCCAGCAGTCGAAAGGGTTCAGCAGAGGGAGAGCAGTACTTC	-	TRBJ2-7	TRBV6-5	-
CASSTLLTAGREAFF	TGTGCCAGTAGTACCCTCTTGACAGCGGGTCGTGAAGCTTTCTTT	-	TRBJ1-1	TRBV19	once
CASSLRGFLGTGGAGLYGYTF	TGTGCCAGCAGTTTACGGGGGTTTCTGGGGACAGGGGGCGCGGGCCTCTATGGCTACACCTTC	TRBD1	TRBJ1-2	TRBV27	few
CASSIDTPDRSNSPLHF	TGTGCCAGTAGTATAGATACCCCTGACAGGTCTAATTCACCCCTCCACTTT	-	TRBJ1-6	TRBV19	-
CASSLRGTGAHYGYTF	TGTGCCAGCAGCTTAAGGGGGACAGGGGCCCACTATGGCTACACCTTC	TRBD1	TRBJ1-2	TRBV7-2	-
CASSLGTAGTATREKLFF	TGTGCCAGCAGCTTGGGCACCGCCGGGACAGCTACTAGGGAAAAACTGTTTTTT	TRBD1	TRBJ1-4	TRBV5-4	-
CASGQISNYGYTF	TGTGCCAGTGGGCAGATTTCTAACTATGGCTACACCTTC	-	TRBJ1-2	TRBV19	-
CASSPYSGSNNSPLHF	TGCGCCAGCAGCCCGTACTCGGGGTCCAATAATTCACCCCTCCACTTT	-	TRBJ1-6	TRBV4-1	few
CASSLMEGNQPQHF	TGTGCCAGCAGCTTAATGGAGGGCAATCAGCCCCAGCATTTT	-	TRBJ1-5	TRBV7-6	-
CAWSVLSGQGLYNSPLHF	TGTGCCTGGAGTGTACTCTCCGGACAGGGCCTTTATAATTCACCCCTCCACTTT	TRBD1	TRBJ1-6	TRBV30	-
CAWSPTGGSPLHF	TGTGCCTGGAGCCCGACAGGGGGCTCACCCCTCCACTTT	TRBD1	TRBJ1-6	TRBV30	-
CASSFGQGYNEQFF	TGTGCCAGCAGCTTTGGACAGGGCTACAATGAGCAGTTCTTC	TRBD1	TRBJ2-1	TRBV13	-
CASSLTTGFDADTQYF	TGTGCCAGCAGCCTCACGACGGGGTTTGATGCAGATACGCAGTATTTT	-	TRBJ2-3	TRBV13	-
CASSRGPLTALQVMNTEAFF	TGTGCCAGCAGCCGAGGACCTTTGACAGCCCTCCAAGTCATGAACACTGAAGCTTTCTTT	-	TRBJ1-1	TRBV5-4	-
CASSPRVGNQPQHF	TGTGCCAGCAGTCCGAGGGTCGGCAATCAGCCCCAGCATTTT	-	TRBJ1-5	TRBV27	-
CASSLEAGGVNTEAFF	TGTGCCAGCAGCTTAGAAGCAGGGGGCGTGAACACTGAAGCTTTCTTT	TRBD1	TRBJ1-1	TRBV7-9	-
CAWSSNTGFYGYTF	TGTGCCTGGAGTTCAAATACTGGTTTTTATGGCTACACCTTC	-	TRBJ1-2	TRBV30	-